The 21 T cell receptor beta chains below come from one sample, sequenced in a study of T-cell reconstitution after alpha-beta-depleted transplantation in children. Preparing the TCRbeta library involved the use of unique molecular identifiers. MiXCR was run by TCRdb on the PCR reads, yielding one entry per CDR3 protein. The table shows over 70,000 distinct CDR3 sequences, with 7% to 10% occurring only once. This specimen consisted of PBMCs from the stem cell graft donor, obtained from the stem cell graft. Every receptor here comes from a human donor who donated a stem cell graft to a child with congenital amegakaryocytic thrombocytopenia.

This clonotype appeared many times. The J gene is TRBJ2-3, the V gene TRBV12-3 or TRBV12-4; 9 nucleotides match TRBD1. V lost 5 bases to trimming and J lost 9 bases; unmatched junction nucleotides: 9. This CDR3 has 14 amino acids. CDR3: CASSPQGQGGTQYF. Here the CDR3 DNA reads TGTGCCAGCAGTCCCCAGGGACAGGGAGGAACGCAGTATTTT.

In this sample, this clonotype turned up many times. The chain combines TRBV29-1 with TRBJ2-3, with TRBD1 identical over 10 bases. Germline-derived CDR1 and CDR2 are SQVTM and ANQGSEA. This CDR3 spans 15 amino acids. V lost 3 bases, J lost 6 bases, and 9 bases stayed unmatched. CDR3 amino acids: CSVDNRDRGFDTQYF. The CDR3 DNA reads TGCAGCGTTGATAACCGGGACAGGGGTTTTGATACGCAGTATTTT.

This clonotype has a count of ten or more. This rearrangement joins TRBV20-1 to TRBJ1-5; D is perhaps TRBD1 (6 bases). The V gene lost 4 bases and the J gene lost 0 bases, with 13 bases spanning the gap. Germline CDR1 reads DFQATT; CDR2 reads SNEGSKA (reference sequence). There are 15 residues in the CDR3. The CDR3 region is CSATGVTYSNQPQHF. The CDR3 DNA reads as TGCAGTGCTACAGGGGTGACGTATAGCAATCAGCCCCAGCATTTT.

In this sample, this clonotype turned up a few times. The chain links TRBV7-3 to TRBJ2-2; TRBD2 matches at 11 bases. Trimming at V came to 2 bases and at J to 5 bases, leaving 1 base not matched to a gene. Germline CDR1 and CDR2: SGHTA and FQGTGA. The CDR3 length is 15 residues. The CDR3 sequence: CASSLSSGRTGELFF. Written as DNA, the CDR3 is TGTGCCAGCAGCTTATCTAGCGGGAGGACCGGGGAGCTGTTTTTT.

This clonotype was seen many times. The gene calls are TRBV29-1 and TRBJ2-5; 11 bases match TRBD2. This CDR3 has 19 amino acids. Germline V gene data show CDR1 as SQVTM and CDR2 as ANQGSEA. Losses at the gene ends were 0 bases for V and 4 bases for J; bases not matched to a gene: 16. This chain's CDR3 is CSVEDPDLLAGAVAETQYF. The CDR3 DNA is TGCAGCGTTGAAGATCCTGATTTACTAGCGGGAGCGGTCGCAGAGACCCAGTACTTC.

The genes are TRBV29-1 and TRBJ2-5, with 8 bases that match TRBD1. The CDR3 has 12 residues. Trimming cost V 4 bases and J 2 bases; bases outside gene matches: 0. Looked up from germline, CDR1 is SQVTM and CDR2 is ANQGSEA. CDR3 loop: CSVGDRQETQYF. In nucleotides, the CDR3 is TGCAGCGTTGGGGACAGGCAAGAGACCCAGTACTTC.

At least ten counts were recorded for this clonotype. This chain uses TRBV9 with TRBJ2-1; 9 bases line up with TRBD2. Per the germline V gene, CDR1 is SGDLS and CDR2 is YYNGEE. J gave up 7 bases and V 0 bases, and 14 bases lay outside the gene matches. The CDR3 totals 18 residues. The CDR3 region is CASSVADLAGLTQNEQFF. The DNA for the CDR3 is TGTGCCAGCAGCGTAGCGGATCTAGCGGGGTTGACACAAAATGAGCAGTTCTTC.

This clonotype was recorded only once. J is TRBJ2-3 and V is TRBV7-3, with 8 bases fitting TRBD1. Unmatched junction bases numbered 6, after V lost 5 bases and J lost 2 bases. The length of the CDR3 is 15 residues. CDR1 is SGHTA, CDR2 FQGTGA, per germline. The CDR3 nucleotides are TGTGCCAGCAGCACCCGGACAGGGCACACAGATACGCAGTATTTT. Its protein product is CASSTRTGHTDTQYF. The whole variable domain, filled in from reference TRBV7-3 and TRBJ2-3, reads GAGVSQTPSNKVTEKGKYVELRCDPISGHTALYWYRQSLGQGPEFLIYFQGTGAADDSGLPNDRFFAVRPEGSVSTLKIQRTERGDSAVYLCASSTRTGHTDTQYFGPGTRLTVL.

This clonotype was recorded at least ten times. The CDR3 DNA reads as TGCAGTGCTAGAGATGGAGGGGGCACCTACGAGCAGTACTTC. Its protein is CSARDGGGTYEQYF. The rearrangement uses TRBV20-1 and TRBJ2-7, with a weak D call TRBD1 (7 bases). CDR3 length: 14 residues. Germline V lookup: CDR1 DFQATT, CDR2 SNEGSKA (reference sequence). Trimming shortened V by 0 bases and J by 2 bases, and 11 bases separated the two germline ends.

In this sample, this clonotype turned up many times. The rearrangement links TRBV10-3 to TRBJ1-1, with TRBD1 identical over 9 bases. The CDR3 extends over 13 amino acids. Germline values: CDR1 ENHRY, CDR2 SYGVKD. The V gene end was trimmed by 10 bases and the J gene end by 4 bases; junction bases not matched to a gene: 7. CDR3 nucleotide sequence: TGTGCCACCAGCGGGACAGGGACCACTGAAGCTTTCTTT. This codes for CATSGTGTTEAFF.

This clonotype was seen ten or more times. This chain joins TRBV20-1 and TRBJ2-1; 13 bases align to TRBD2. V was clipped by 4 bases and J by 6 bases; unmatched bases: 6. CDR1 is DFQATT and CDR2 is SNEGSKA in the germline V gene (reference sequence). The CDR3 extends over 15 amino acids. The CDR3 protein is CSAKTSGRIGNEQFF. The CDR3 bases are TGCAGTGCTAAGACTAGCGGGAGGATCGGCAATGAGCAGTTCTTC.

This clonotype showed up many times. The chain combines TRBV6-1 with TRBJ1-2; TRBD1 agrees at 7 bases. The CDR3 extends over 15 amino acids. The V segment lost 1 base and the J segment 2 bases; nucleotides outside the gene matches: 4. Germline V gene data show CDR1 as MNHNS and CDR2 as SASEGT. The CDR3: CASSEGTGSNYGYTF. CDR3 nucleotides: TGTGCCAGCAGTGAAGGGACAGGTAGCAACTATGGCTACACCTTC.

This clonotype occurred many times. The rearrangement joins TRBV12-3 or TRBV12-4 to TRBJ1-6, with D hard to call. V was pared by 3 bases and J by 10 bases, with 7 bases between. The CDR3 is 12 residues long. CDR3 nucleotide sequence: TGTGCCAGCAGTTTGGATAGGTCACCCCTCCACTTT. It specifies CASSLDRSPLHF.

This clonotype was counted many times. The rearrangement uses TRBV11-2 and TRBJ2-7; D call uncertain. Germline V lookup: CDR1 SGHAT, CDR2 FQNNGV. The CDR3 runs to 15 residues. V lost 3 bases and J 6 bases, leaving 18 bases between the germline ends. CDR3 coding DNA: TGTGCCAGCAGCTTGTCAGGCATTTTAGATACCGAGCAGTACTTC. This sequence encodes CASSLSGILDTEQYF. Full variable domain (rest looked up from reference TRBV11-2 and TRBJ2-7): EAGVAQSPRYKIIEKRQSVAFWCNPISGHATLYWYQQILGQGPKLLIQFQNNGVVDDSQLPKDRFSAERLKGVDSTLKIQPAKLEDSAVYLCASSLSGILDTEQYFGPGTRLTVT.

This clonotype was observed at least ten times. The genes are TRBV20-1 and TRBJ1-1; D gene uncertain. V was clipped by 6 bases and J by 0 bases, with 8 bases between them. There are 12 residues in the CDR3. CDR1 and CDR2 (germline): DFQATT, SNEGSKA (reference sequence). In DNA, the CDR3 is TGCAGTGCATACATCATGAACACTGAAGCTTTCTTT. It encodes CSAYIMNTEAFF.

This clonotype has only a few counts. Just one base apart from a much larger clone, this may be a read error. V gene TRBV7-2 combines with J gene TRBJ2-3; D may match TRBD1 or TRBD2 (5 bases each). The CDR3 has 14 residues. Trimming removed 4 bases from V and 5 bases from J, with 13 bases in between. Per germline, CDR1 SGHTA and CDR2 FQGNSA. The CDR3: CASSSRDPRDTQYF. The CDR3 region has the DNA TGTGCCAGCAGCTCCCGGGACCCCAGAGATACGCAGTATTTT.

This clonotype was seen repeatedly, ten times or more. The V and J genes are TRBV20-1 and TRBJ1-4; a possible D gene is TRBD1 (5 bases). V lost 3 bases, J lost 3 bases, and 11 bases lay in between. The CDR3 extends over 14 amino acids. The germline CDR1 and CDR2 sequences are DFQATT and SNEGSKA (reference sequence). The CDR3 DNA sequence: TGCAGTGCTAGTCCGGGGCTGGCTAATGAAAAACTGTTTTTT. This encodes CSASPGLANEKLFF.

In this sample, this clonotype turned up many times. The chain joins TRBV20-1 to TRBJ1-4, with D tentatively TRBD1 (6 bases). Trimming cost V 6 bases and J 0 bases, with 14 bases left between them. Germline V lookup: CDR1 DFQATT, CDR2 SNEGSKA (reference sequence). This CDR3 is 15 amino acids long. The CDR3 reads CSARDTGATNEKLFF. The CDR3, as DNA: TGCAGTGCAAGGGACACCGGTGCAACTAATGAAAAACTGTTTTTT.

This clonotype has at least ten counts. The V and J genes are TRBV12-3 or TRBV12-4 and TRBJ2-7, with TRBD2 as a possible D gene (6 bases). This CDR3 has 14 amino acids. V lost 6 bases, J lost 8 bases, and 20 bases lay in between. This CDR3 reads CASSRGTSFEKQYF. CDR3 bases: TGTGCCAGCAGCCGCGGGACGTCCTTCGAAAAGCAGTACTTC.

Ten or more counts support this clonotype. This chain links TRBV12-3 or TRBV12-4 with TRBJ1-6; D perhaps matches TRBD1 (5 bases). The CDR3 length is 17 residues. V lost 7 bases, J lost 6 bases, and 22 bases lay in between. The CDR3 bases are TGTGCCAGCACCCTTGAAGGGGCGGGGCCTGGTAATTCACCCCTCCACTTT. It is translated as CASTLEGAGPGNSPLHF.

This clonotype came up many times. The chain joins TRBV5-1 to TRBJ2-1; the match to TRBD2 covers 10 bases. Germline trimming cut 7 bases from V and 1 base from J; bases unmatched to any gene: 5. CDR1 is SGHRS and CDR2 is YFSETQ in the germline V gene. The CDR3 contains 15 residues. The CDR3 region has the DNA TGCGCCAGCGGCATAGCGGGGGGATCCTACAATGAGCAGTTCTTC. This sequence encodes CASGIAGGSYNEQFF. Complete variable domain (other parts from reference TRBV5-1 and TRBJ2-1): KAGVTQTPRYLIKTRGQQVTLSCSPISGHRSVSWYQQTPGQGLQFLFEYFSETQRNKGNFPGRFSGRQFSNSRSEMNVSTLELGDSALYLCASGIAGGSYNEQFFGPGTRLTVL.